A single sample gave rise to the 25 T cell receptor beta chains below, sequenced in a study of T-cell memory formation after mild COVID-19 (dated by TCRdb to about 2021). To prepare the library, 5' RACE was applied. Sequencer: Illumina NovaSeq 6000. TCRdb reprocessed the public reads (quality trimming at Q25 with fastp, clone calling with MiXCR) and kept in-frame beta chains. Identical CDR3 proteins give one entry, which carries the most common genes and DNA. For this sample there are hundreds of thousands of distinct CDR3 sequences; roughly 25% appear just once. The top ten clones comprise approximately 12% of the sample. The sample taken for sequencing was PBMCs or a T cell subset sorted from them (not recorded which). The receptors stem from an adult woman who had mild COVID-19 (a few samples of this study predate the infection). The sample titles of this study are shuffled in the database, so cell type and time point are left out; the donor was told from shared clones.

The chain joins TRBV12-3 or TRBV12-4 to TRBJ2-5, with D possibly matching TRBD2 (6 bases). The CDR3 has 14 amino acids. V lost 3 bases, J lost 5 bases, and 13 bases lay in between. CDR3 sequence: CASSLFRGTETQYF. The DNA for the CDR3 is TGTGCCAGCAGTTTGTTTCGCGGGACGGAGACCCAGTACTTC.

This clonotype was seen a few times. V and J are TRBV12-3 or TRBV12-4 and TRBJ1-1, with a weak D call TRBD1 (6 bases). Trimming left V 6 bases short and J 0 bases short, with 20 bases between. The CDR3 contains 17 residues. The CDR3 reads CASRGIGQLNMNTEAFF. DNA for the CDR3: TGTGCCAGCAGGGGGATTGGACAGCTTAACATGAACACTGAAGCTTTCTTT.

The rearrangement joins TRBV20-1 to TRBJ1-3, with D hard to call. The CDR3 sequence is 15 residues long. The germline V and J ends were trimmed by 3 bases and 0 bases, with 12 bases remaining between them. Germline-derived CDR1 and CDR2 are DFQATT and SNEGSKA (reference sequence). The CDR3 is CSARPAASSGNTIYF. The CDR3, as DNA: TGCAGTGCTAGGCCCGCAGCGAGCTCTGGAAACACCATATATTTT.

The table lists this clonotype with a few counts. This chain connects TRBV18 to TRBJ2-1; D is possibly TRBD2 (5 bases). Germline V gives CDR1 KGHSH, CDR2 LQKENI. The length of the CDR3 is 14 residues. V was cut by 3 bases and J by 6 bases, with 12 bases left in between. CDR3 DNA: TGTGCCAGCTCACCGCCTACTAGGCCCAATGAGCAGTTCTTC. It codes for CASSPPTRPNEQFF.

CDR3 nucleotides: TGTGCCACCAGCAGCCGAATTCAACAGGGGGCCTCAGATACGCAGTATTTT. Translating it yields CATSSRIQQGASDTQYF. V is TRBV15 and J is TRBJ2-3; 9 bases agree with TRBD1. The CDR3 is 17 residues long. Germline values: CDR1 LNHNV, CDR2 YYDKDF (reference sequence). The ends lost 3 bases at V and 4 bases at J; junction bases unmatched: 11. Full variable domain (outside the CDR3, taken from reference TRBV15 and TRBJ2-3): DAMVIQNPRYQVTQFGKPVTLSCSQTLNHNVMYWYQQKSSQAPKLLFHYYDKDFNNEADTPDNFQSRRPNTSFCFLDIRSPGLGDTAMYLCATSSRIQQGASDTQYFGPGTRLTVL.

The chain joins TRBV12-3 or TRBV12-4 to TRBJ1-1, with D maybe TRBD1 (6 bases). This CDR3 contains 13 residues. V was pared by 6 bases and J by 8 bases, with 16 bases between. CDR3 DNA sequence: TGTGCCAGCAGCGCAGTCAGGGGATCCGAAGCTTTCTTT. It translates to CASSAVRGSEAFF.

The V gene is TRBV5-1, the J gene TRBJ1-1; unclear D gene. The V gene's germline CDR1 is SGHRS and CDR2 YFSETQ. The CDR3 contains 13 residues. V shed 3 bases and J shed 0 bases, with 6 bases lying between them. The CDR3 is CASSSYLNTEAFF. The CDR3, as DNA: TGCGCCAGCAGCTCCTATTTGAACACTGAAGCTTTCTTT.

This clonotype turned up a few times. The V call is TRBV30, the J call TRBJ2-1; TRBD2 aligns across 9 bases. The CDR3 extends over 14 amino acids. V lost 2 bases, J lost 3 bases, and 2 bases stayed unmatched. Germline CDR1 and CDR2: GTSNPN and SVGIG (reference sequence). CDR3 nucleotides: TGTGCCTGGAGTAGACTAGCGGACTACAATGAGCAGTTCTTC. Amino acids: CAWSRLADYNEQFF.

This clonotype has more than one count but fewer than ten. The chain couples TRBV6-6 to TRBJ2-7, with D perhaps matching TRBD2 (5 bases). Per the germline V gene, CDR1 is MNHNY and CDR2 is SVGAGI (reference sequence). The CDR3 is made up of 16 amino acids. The V and J ends lost 4 bases and 3 bases respectively, with 19 bases between them. CDR3 amino acids: CASSSPAGGYGYEQYF. CDR3 DNA sequence: TGTGCCAGCAGTTCTCCGGCGGGTGGCTATGGCTACGAGCAGTACTTC.

The chain is built from TRBV11-2 and TRBJ2-7; either TRBD1 or TRBD2 may supply D (5 bases each). The germline V and J ends were trimmed by 4 bases and 3 bases, with 16 bases remaining between them. CDR3 length equals 15 residues. Germline CDR1 is SGHAT and CDR2 is FQNNGV. As DNA, the CDR3 is TGTGCCAGCAGCTCCCTGTACGGGGCGAACTACGAGCAGTACTTC. The encoded protein is CASSSLYGANYEQYF.

The V gene is TRBV4-3, the J gene TRBJ1-2; D perhaps matches TRBD1 (6 bases). This CDR3 is 14 amino acids long. With 2 bases removed from V and 8 bases from J, the gap between germline ends came to 15 bases. Germline lookup yields CDR1 LGHNA and CDR2 YSLEER. The CDR3 coding sequence is TGCGCCAGCAGCCAAATCGGCAGGGGCAAAGGCTACACCTTC. Protein sequence: CASSQIGRGKGYTF.

This clonotype has more than one count but fewer than ten. V and J are TRBV18 and TRBJ2-5; D may be TRBD1 (6 bases). V lost 4 bases and J lost 3, with 12 bases in between. The germline V gene encodes CDR1 KGHSH and CDR2 LQKENI. There are 14 residues in the CDR3. In nucleotides, the CDR3 is TGTGCCAGCTCACAACAGGGTTACAAAGAGACCCAGTACTTC. Residues: CASSQQGYKETQYF.

V and J are TRBV7-9 and TRBJ1-6, with TRBD1 identical over 7 bases. This CDR3 is 17 amino acids long. The germline V gene has CDR1 SEHNR and CDR2 FQNEAQ (reference sequence). J lost 7 bases, V lost 5 bases, and 14 bases had no gene match. The DNA for the CDR3 is TGTGCCAGCAGCACCACTCCGCCGAGACAGGGAAATTCACCCCTCCACTTT. It encodes CASSTTPPRQGNSPLHF.

DNA for the CDR3: TGCGCCAGCAGCGAAAGGACAGGGGCCCACGAGCAGTACTTC. It codes for CASSERTGAHEQYF. V is TRBV5-1 and J is TRBJ2-7, with 9 nucleotides matching TRBD1. V was clipped by 4 bases and J by 5 bases; unmatched bases: 7. CDR3 length: 14 amino acids. Germline values: CDR1 SGHRS, CDR2 YFSETQ.

This clonotype was counted between two and nine times. The V and J genes are TRBV30 and TRBJ1-2; D is undetermined. Germline CDR1 reads GTSNPN; CDR2 reads SVGIG (reference sequence). With 0 bases removed from V and 10 bases from J, the gap between germline ends came to 12 bases. CDR3 length: 12 amino acids. The CDR3 DNA reads TGTGCCTGGAGTGTATCGGGCAGCCACTACACCTTC. Translated: CAWSVSGSHYTF.

This rearrangement joins TRBV20-1 to TRBJ2-1; 9 nucleotides line up with TRBD1. V lost 6 bases and J lost 3; bases outside the gene matches: 9. The CDR3 contains 15 residues. Germline CDR1 is DFQATT and CDR2 is SNEGSKA (reference sequence). As DNA, the CDR3 is TGCAGTGCCCTGAGTGGGACAGGGCGCTACAATGAGCAGTTCTTC. Encoded protein: CSALSGTGRYNEQFF.

This clonotype has more than one count but fewer than ten. V and J are TRBV7-6 and TRBJ2-7; D unresolved. Between the trimmed V and J ends, which lost 5 bases and 6 bases, there was a span of 11 bases. From germline, CDR1 is SGHVS and CDR2 FNYEAQ. CDR3 size: 12 residues. The DNA of the CDR3 is TGTGCCAGCAGCCCCGGCTTGAGCGAGCAGTACTTC. Protein product: CASSPGLSEQYF.

This clonotype was observed a few times. V gene TRBV19 combines with J gene TRBJ1-4, with TRBD1 matching 8 bases. Unmatched junction bases numbered 14, after V lost 7 bases and J lost 10 bases. From germline, CDR1 is LNHDA and CDR2 SQIVND (reference sequence). This CDR3 comprises 15 residues. The CDR3, as DNA: TGTGCCAGTACTACGAGCTCAGGGGGCCGTGGAAAACTGTTTTTT. It codes for CASTTSSGGRGKLFF.

This clonotype has only a few counts. The V gene is TRBV24-1, the J gene TRBJ2-4; 8 bases line up with TRBD1. Losses at the gene ends were 4 bases for V and 13 bases for J; bases not matched to a gene: 8. The CDR3 contains 13 residues. Germline CDR1 and CDR2: KGHDR and SFDVKD. Here the CDR3 DNA reads TGTGCCACCAGTGACCGGGACAGGACTCCACAGTACTTC. It encodes CATSDRDRTPQYF.

The gene calls are TRBV20-1 and TRBJ2-3, with D perhaps given as TRBD1 or TRBD2 (7 bases each). This CDR3 has 16 residues. Germline V CDR1 and CDR2: DFQATT, SNEGSKA (reference sequence). Trimming shortened V by 7 bases and J by 2 bases, and 22 bases separated the two germline ends. The chain's CDR3 is CSDENGGGGPTDTQYF. Written as DNA, the CDR3 is TGCAGTGATGAGAATGGGGGAGGGGGCCCCACAGATACGCAGTATTTT.

In its sample, this clonotype was seen once. Germline and junction disagree at one end, which may indicate a read error. This sequence joins TRBV7-6 and TRBJ2-3; D is possibly TRBD1 or TRBD2 (6 bases each). This CDR3 contains 15 residues. The germline V gene encodes CDR1 SGHVS and CDR2 FNYEAQ. This CDR3 reads CASSGGGGRTDTRYF. For the CDR3, the DNA is TGTGCCAGCAGCGGAGGGGGAGGACGCACAGATACGCGGTATTTT.

V usage is TRBV5-1 and J usage is TRBJ2-1; 11 positions agree with TRBD2. The CDR3 runs 15 residues. The trim removed 0 bases at V and 6 bases at J, leaving 2 bases unmatched. The germline V gene encodes CDR1 SGHRS and CDR2 YFSETQ. CDR3 DNA: TGCGCCAGCAGCTTGGGACTAGCGGGAACCAATGAGCAGTTCTTC. This encodes CASSLGLAGTNEQFF.

V is TRBV5-4 and J is TRBJ2-5; D may match TRBD1 or TRBD2 (5 bases each). Germline V gene sequence: CDR1 SGHNT, CDR2 YYREEE (reference sequence). The length of the CDR3 is 14 residues. Trimming left V 3 bases short and J 1 base short, with 10 bases between. The CDR3 coding sequence is TGTGCCAGCAGCTCCCGGGGCCCCCAAGAGACCCAGTACTTC. Amino acid sequence: CASSSRGPQETQYF.

This clonotype occurred a few times. The chain employs TRBV4-1 and TRBJ2-7; 7 nucleotides align to TRBD1. Looked up from germline, CDR1 is MGHRA and CDR2 is YSYEKL. This CDR3 has 16 residues. J gave up 1 base and V 0 bases, and 6 bases lay outside the gene matches. The CDR3 loop is CASSQDSGRGSYEQYF. As DNA, the CDR3 is TGCGCCAGCAGCCAAGATTCAGGCAGGGGGTCCTACGAGCAGTACTTC.

The gene calls are TRBV4-1 and TRBJ2-1, with 8 nucleotides matching TRBD1. The CDR3 totals 16 residues. With 0 bases clipped from V and 4 bases from J, the junction kept 5 bases outside the gene matches. Germline lookup yields CDR1 MGHRA and CDR2 YSYEKL. CDR3 sequence reads: CASSQDGQGAYNEQFF. The CDR3 coding sequence is TGCGCCAGCAGCCAAGATGGGCAGGGGGCGTACAATGAGCAGTTCTTC.